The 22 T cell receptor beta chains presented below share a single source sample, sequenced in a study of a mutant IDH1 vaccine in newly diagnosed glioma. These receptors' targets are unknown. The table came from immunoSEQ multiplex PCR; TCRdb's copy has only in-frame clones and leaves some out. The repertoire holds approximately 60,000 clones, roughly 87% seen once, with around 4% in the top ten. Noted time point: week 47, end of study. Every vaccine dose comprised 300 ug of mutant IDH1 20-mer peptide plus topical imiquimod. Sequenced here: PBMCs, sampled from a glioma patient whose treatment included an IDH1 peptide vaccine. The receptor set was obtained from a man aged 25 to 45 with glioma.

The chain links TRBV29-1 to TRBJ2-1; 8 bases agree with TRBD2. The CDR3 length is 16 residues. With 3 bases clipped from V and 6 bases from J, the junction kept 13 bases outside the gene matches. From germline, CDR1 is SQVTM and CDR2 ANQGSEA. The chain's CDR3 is CSVESPSGTRGNEQFF. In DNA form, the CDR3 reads TGCAGCGTTGAGTCTCCCTCGGGGACTAGGGGCAATGAGCAGTTCTTC.

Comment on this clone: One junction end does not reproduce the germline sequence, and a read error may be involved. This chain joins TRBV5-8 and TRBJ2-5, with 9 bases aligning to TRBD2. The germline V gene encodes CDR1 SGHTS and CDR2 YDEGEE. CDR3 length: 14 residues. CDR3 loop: CASILAGDQEIQYF. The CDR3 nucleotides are TGTGCCAGCATACTAGCGGGTGATCAAGAGATCCAGTACTTC.

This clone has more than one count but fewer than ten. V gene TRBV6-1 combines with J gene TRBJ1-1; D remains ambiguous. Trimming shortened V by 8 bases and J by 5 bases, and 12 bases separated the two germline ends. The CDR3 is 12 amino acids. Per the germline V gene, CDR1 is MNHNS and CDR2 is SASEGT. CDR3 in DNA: TGTGCCAGCTGGGAGGGTCTAACTGAAGCTTTCTTT. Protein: CASWEGLTEAFF.

Here the CDR3 reads CASSAKGDRGTWGPGNTIYF. CDR3 bases: TGCGCCAGCAGCGCTAAAGGGGACAGGGGGACCTGGGGGCCGGGAAACACCATATATTTT. This chain joins TRBV4-1 and TRBJ1-3, with TRBD1 identical over 11 bases. Trimming removed 5 bases from V and 4 bases from J; junction bases left unmatched: 19. Germline lookup yields CDR1 MGHRA and CDR2 YSYEKL. The CDR3 consists of 20 residues.

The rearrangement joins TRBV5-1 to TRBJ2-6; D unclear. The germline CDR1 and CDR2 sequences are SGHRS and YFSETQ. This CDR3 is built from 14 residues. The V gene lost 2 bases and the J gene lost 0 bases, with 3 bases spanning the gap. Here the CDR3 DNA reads TGCGCCAGCAGCTTAGACTCTGGGGCCAACGTCCTGACTTTC. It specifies CASSLDSGANVLTF. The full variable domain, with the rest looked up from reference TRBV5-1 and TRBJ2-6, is KAGVTQTPRYLIKTRGQQVTLSCSPISGHRSVSWYQQTPGQGLQFLFEYFSETQRNKGNFPGRFSGRQFSNSRSEMNVSTLELGDSALYLCASSLDSGANVLTFGAGSRLTVL.

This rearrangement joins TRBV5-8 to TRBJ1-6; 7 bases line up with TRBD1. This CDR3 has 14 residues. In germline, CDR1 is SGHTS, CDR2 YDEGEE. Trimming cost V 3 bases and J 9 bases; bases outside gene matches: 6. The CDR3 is CASSSQGGASPLHF. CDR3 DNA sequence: TGTGCCAGCAGCTCCCAGGGGGGGGCTTCACCCCTCCACTTT.

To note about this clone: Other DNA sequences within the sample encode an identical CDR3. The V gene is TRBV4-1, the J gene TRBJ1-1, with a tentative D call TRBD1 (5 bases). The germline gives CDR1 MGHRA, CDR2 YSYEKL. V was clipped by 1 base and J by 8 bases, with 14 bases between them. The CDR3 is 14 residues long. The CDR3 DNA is TGCGCCAGCAGCCAAGGAGGAGTTAGGGGCGAAGCTTTCTTT. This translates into CASSQGGVRGEAFF.

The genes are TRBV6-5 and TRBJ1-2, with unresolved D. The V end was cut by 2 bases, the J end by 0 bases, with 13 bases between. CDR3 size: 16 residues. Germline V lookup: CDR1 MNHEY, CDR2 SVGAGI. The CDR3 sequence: CASSYTRNTANYGYTF. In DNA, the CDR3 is TGTGCCAGCAGTTACACAAGAAACACGGCTAACTATGGCTACACCTTC.

The CDR3 spells CSVESFGTEWGNEQFF. As DNA, the CDR3 is TGCAGCGTTGAAAGCTTCGGGACAGAATGGGGCAATGAGCAGTTCTTC. The chain couples TRBV29-1 to TRBJ2-1; TRBD1 aligns across 7 bases. This CDR3 has 16 residues. V shed 2 bases and J 6 bases; nucleotides not matched to a gene: 13. From germline, CDR1 is SQVTM and CDR2 ANQGSEA.

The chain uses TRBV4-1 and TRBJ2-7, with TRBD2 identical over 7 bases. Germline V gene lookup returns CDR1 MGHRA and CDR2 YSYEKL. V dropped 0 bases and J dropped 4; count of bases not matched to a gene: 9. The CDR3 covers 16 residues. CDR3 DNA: TGCGCCAGCAGCCAAGAACCTCTAGCGGTTCCGTACGAGCAGTACTTC. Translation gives CASSQEPLAVPYEQYF.

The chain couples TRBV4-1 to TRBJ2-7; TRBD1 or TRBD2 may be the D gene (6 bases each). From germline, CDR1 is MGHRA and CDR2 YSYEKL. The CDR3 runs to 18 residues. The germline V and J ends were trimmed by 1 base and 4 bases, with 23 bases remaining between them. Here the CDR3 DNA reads TGCGCCAGCAGCCAAGTAAGCGTGCCCCGGGGGCCCACTTACGAGCAGTACTTC. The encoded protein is CASSQVSVPRGPTYEQYF.

The CDR3 region is CASSPLNSGSTDTQYF. CDR3 DNA: TGTGCCAGCTCACCACTAAACAGCGGGAGCACAGATACGCAGTATTTT. The chain recombines TRBV18 with TRBJ2-3; tentatively, D is TRBD2 (6 bases). The CDR3 length is 16 residues. V was pared by 1 base and J by 0 bases, with 11 bases between. Germline CDR1 is KGHSH and CDR2 is LQKENI.

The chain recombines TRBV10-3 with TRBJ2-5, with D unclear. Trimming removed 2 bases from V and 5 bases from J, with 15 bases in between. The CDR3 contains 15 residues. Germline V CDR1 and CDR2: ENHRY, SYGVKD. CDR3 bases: TGTGCCATCAGTGAGCGCGCGGTACCTCAGGAGACCCAGTACTTC. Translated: CAISERAVPQETQYF.

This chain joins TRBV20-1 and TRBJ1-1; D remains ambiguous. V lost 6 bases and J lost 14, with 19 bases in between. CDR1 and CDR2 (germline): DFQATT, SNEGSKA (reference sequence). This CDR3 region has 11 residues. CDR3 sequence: CSAQLPTYLFF. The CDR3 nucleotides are TGCAGTGCCCAACTACCAACCTATTTGTTCTTT.

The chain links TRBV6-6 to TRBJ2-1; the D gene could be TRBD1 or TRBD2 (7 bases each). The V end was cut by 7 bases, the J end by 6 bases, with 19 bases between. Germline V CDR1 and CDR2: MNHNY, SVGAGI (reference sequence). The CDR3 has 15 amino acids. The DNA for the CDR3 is TGTGCCAGCACCCAGGGGGGGATCCAGGCCAATGAGCAGTTCTTC. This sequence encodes CASTQGGIQANEQFF.

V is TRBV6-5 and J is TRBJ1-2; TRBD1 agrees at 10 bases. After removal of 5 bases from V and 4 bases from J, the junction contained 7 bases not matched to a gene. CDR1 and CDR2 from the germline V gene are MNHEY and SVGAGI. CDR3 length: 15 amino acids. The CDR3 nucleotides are TGTGCCAGCAGTCAGGGGACAGGGGAAGCCTATGGCTACACCTTC. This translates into CASSQGTGEAYGYTF.

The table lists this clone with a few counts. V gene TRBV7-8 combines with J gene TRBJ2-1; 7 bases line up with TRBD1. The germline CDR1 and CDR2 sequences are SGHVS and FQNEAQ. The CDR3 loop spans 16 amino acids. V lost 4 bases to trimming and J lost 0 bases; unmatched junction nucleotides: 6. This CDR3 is CASSSGTVSSYNEQFF. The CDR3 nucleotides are TGTGCCAGCAGCTCCGGGACAGTAAGCTCCTACAATGAGCAGTTCTTC.

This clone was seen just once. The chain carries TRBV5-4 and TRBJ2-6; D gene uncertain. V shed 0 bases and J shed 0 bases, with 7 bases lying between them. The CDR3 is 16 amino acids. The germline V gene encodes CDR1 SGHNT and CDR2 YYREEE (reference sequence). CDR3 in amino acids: CASSLVPASGANVLTF. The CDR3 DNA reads TGTGCCAGCAGCTTGGTCCCAGCCTCTGGGGCCAACGTCCTGACTTTC.

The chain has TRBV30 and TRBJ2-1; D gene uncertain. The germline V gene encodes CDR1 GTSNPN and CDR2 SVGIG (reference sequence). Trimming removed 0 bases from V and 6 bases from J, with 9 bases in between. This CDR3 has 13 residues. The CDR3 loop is CAWSVGLGNEQFF. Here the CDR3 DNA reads TGTGCCTGGAGTGTTGGTCTGGGCAATGAGCAGTTCTTC.

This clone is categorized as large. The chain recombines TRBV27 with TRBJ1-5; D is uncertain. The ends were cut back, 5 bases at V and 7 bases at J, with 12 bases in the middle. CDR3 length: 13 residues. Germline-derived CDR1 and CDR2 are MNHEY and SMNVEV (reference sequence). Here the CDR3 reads CASSRSFSQPQHF. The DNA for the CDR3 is TGTGCCAGCAGTCGGTCGTTTAGCCAGCCCCAGCATTTT.

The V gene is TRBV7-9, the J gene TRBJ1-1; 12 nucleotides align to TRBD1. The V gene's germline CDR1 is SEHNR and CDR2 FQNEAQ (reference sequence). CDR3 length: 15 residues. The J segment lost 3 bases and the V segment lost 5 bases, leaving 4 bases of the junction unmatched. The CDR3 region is CASSRGQGAYTEAFF. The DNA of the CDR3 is TGTGCCAGCAGCCGGGGACAGGGGGCCTACACTGAAGCTTTCTTT.

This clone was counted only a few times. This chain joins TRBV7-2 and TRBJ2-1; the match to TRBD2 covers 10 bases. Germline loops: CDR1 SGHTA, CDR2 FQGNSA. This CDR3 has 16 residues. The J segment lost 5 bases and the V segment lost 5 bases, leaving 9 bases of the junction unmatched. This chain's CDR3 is CASSTPSSGRHNEQFF. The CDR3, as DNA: TGTGCCAGCAGCACCCCCTCTAGCGGGAGACACAATGAGCAGTTCTTC. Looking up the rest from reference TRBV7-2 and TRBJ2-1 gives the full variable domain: GAGVSQSPSNKVTEKGKDVELRCDPISGHTALYWYRQSLGQGLEFLIYFQGNSAPDKSGLPSDRFSAERTGGSVSTLTIQRTQQEDSAVYLCASSTPSSGRHNEQFFGPGTRLTVL.